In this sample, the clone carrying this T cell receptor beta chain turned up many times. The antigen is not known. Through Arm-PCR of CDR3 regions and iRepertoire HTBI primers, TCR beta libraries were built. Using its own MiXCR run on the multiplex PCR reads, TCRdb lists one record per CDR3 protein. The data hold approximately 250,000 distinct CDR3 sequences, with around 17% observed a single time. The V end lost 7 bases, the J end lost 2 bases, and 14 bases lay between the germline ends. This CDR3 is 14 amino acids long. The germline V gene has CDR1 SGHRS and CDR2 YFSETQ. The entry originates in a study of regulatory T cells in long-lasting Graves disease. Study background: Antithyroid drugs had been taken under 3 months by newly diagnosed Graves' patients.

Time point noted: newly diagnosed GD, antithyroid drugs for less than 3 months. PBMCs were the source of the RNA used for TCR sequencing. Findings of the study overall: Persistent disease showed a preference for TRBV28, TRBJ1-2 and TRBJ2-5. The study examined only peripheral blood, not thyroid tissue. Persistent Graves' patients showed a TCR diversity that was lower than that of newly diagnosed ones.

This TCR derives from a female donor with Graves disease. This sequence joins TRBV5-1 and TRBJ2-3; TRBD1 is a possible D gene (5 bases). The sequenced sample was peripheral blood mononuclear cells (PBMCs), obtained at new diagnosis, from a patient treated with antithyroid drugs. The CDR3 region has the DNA TGCGCCAGCCACGGACATTCACTCACAGATACGCAGTATTTT. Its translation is CASHGHSLTDTQYF.